The next 27 T cell receptor beta chains were all read from a single sample in a study of long-term antiretroviral therapy in people with HIV (dated by TCRdb to 2021 to 2024). The immunoSEQ hsTCRB v3.0 assay was used at survey level resolution for TRB variable region sequencing. In TCRdb, the immuneACCESS table is reduced to in-frame sequences with V and J assigned. These tables do not hold every clone; where another copy was compared, an unresolved V gene accounts for under half, and the others remain unexplained. In all, the sample holds roughly 22,000 clones, and 84% of those were seen once. Jointly, the top ten make up about 2.1% of the sample. Here the sequenced sample was unsorted PBMCs, taken 3 years after starting antiretroviral therapy. Receptor source: a man aged 45-65 years with HIV.

This chain uses TRBV11-2 with TRBJ2-1; TRBD2 might be the D (6 bases). CDR1 and CDR2 from the germline V gene are SGHAT and FQNNGV. Trimming took off 1 base at V and 4 bases at J, with 11 bases between the two ends. The CDR3 has 15 amino acids. CDR3: CASSLAGVLYNEQFF. The CDR3 bases are TGTGCCAGCAGCTTAGCGGGGGTACTTTACAATGAGCAGTTCTTC.

V gene TRBV5-6 combines with J gene TRBJ2-1; D gene uncertain. CDR3 length equals 14 residues. V lost 2 bases, J lost 5 bases, and 11 bases lay in between. Germline V lookup: CDR1 SGHDT, CDR2 YYEEEE. CDR3 protein: CASSFESYDNEQFF. DNA of the CDR3: TGTGCCAGCAGCTTTGAGTCATACGACAATGAGCAGTTCTTC.

The genes are TRBV2 and TRBJ2-1; 7 bases are shared with TRBD2. V trimming: 7 bases; J trimming: 7 bases; junction bases outside the gene matches: 10. Germline-derived CDR1 and CDR2 are SNHLY and FYNNEI. This CDR3 comprises 14 residues. The CDR3 region has the DNA TGTGCCAGCACCTTGGGGAGGACTAGAAATGAGCAGTTCTTC. Its protein product is CASTLGRTRNEQFF.

The J gene is TRBJ2-7, the V gene TRBV28, with 8 bases matching TRBD2. Germline CDR1 reads MDHEN; CDR2 reads SYDVKM. The CDR3 length is 14 residues. J lost 2 bases, V lost 9 bases, and 9 bases had no gene match. CDR3 in amino acids: CASLAAGGTYEQYF. The CDR3 coding sequence is TGTGCCAGTCTAGCGGCGGGGGGAACCTACGAGCAGTACTTC.

V usage is TRBV5-6 and J usage is TRBJ2-7, with D hard to call. Germline values: CDR1 SGHDT, CDR2 YYEEEE. This CDR3 has 14 amino acids. Trimming removed 1 base at V and 0 bases at J, with 8 bases between. This CDR3 is CASSLTVSSYEQYF. CDR3 bases: TGTGCCAGCAGCTTGACGGTGAGCTCCTACGAGCAGTACTTC.

The rearrangement joins TRBV10-3 to TRBJ2-7; tentatively, D is TRBD1 (6 bases). The germline V gene has CDR1 ENHRY and CDR2 SYGVKD. V lost 10 bases, J lost 2 bases, and 12 bases lay in between. CDR3 length: 12 residues. The CDR3 region is CATKRDTYEQYF. The CDR3, as DNA: TGTGCCACAAAGAGGGACACCTACGAGCAGTACTTC.

The chain uses TRBV27 and TRBJ2-3, with TRBD2 matching over 7 bases. J lost 2 bases, V lost 2 bases, and 7 bases had no gene match. The CDR3 contains 16 residues. Germline CDR1 and CDR2: MNHEY and SMNVEV (reference sequence). CDR3 sequence reads: CASSLGGRVATDTQYF. CDR3 DNA: TGTGCCAGCAGTTTAGGGGGGAGGGTAGCCACAGATACGCAGTATTTT.

CDR3 nucleotide sequence: TGTGCCAGCAGCCCCAGCAGCGTTAACTATGGCTACACCTTC. Encoded protein: CASSPSSVNYGYTF. The J gene is TRBJ1-2, the V gene TRBV7-2; D is unclear. Trimming removed 5 bases at V and 1 base at J, with 11 bases between. There are 14 residues in the CDR3. CDR1 SGHTA and CDR2 FQGNSA come from the germline V gene. The full variable domain, in which reference TRBV7-2 and TRBJ1-2 provide the parts outside the CDR3, is GAGVSQSPSNKVTEKGKDVELRCDPISGHTALYWYRQSLGQGLEFLIYFQGNSAPDKSGLPSDRFSAERTGGSVSTLTIQRTQQEDSAVYLCASSPSSVNYGYTFGSGTRLTVV.

The chain combines TRBV27 with TRBJ2-1; 8 positions match TRBD2. V shed 3 bases and J 14 bases; nucleotides not matched to a gene: 6. The CDR3 length is 12 residues. Germline V lookup: CDR1 MNHEY, CDR2 SMNVEV (reference sequence). In DNA, the CDR3 is TGTGCCAGCAGTTTCCTTGGCGGGAGGAAGTTCTTC. Its protein is CASSFLGGRKFF.

This clone was recorded a few times. The chain carries TRBV11-2 and TRBJ2-2; tentatively, D is TRBD2 (5 bases). V lost 1 base to trimming and J lost 0 bases, with 6 bases between them. There are 15 residues in the CDR3. CDR1 is SGHAT, CDR2 FQNNGV, per germline. CDR3 bases: TGTGCCAGCAGCTTAGGAGGGTCGAACACCGGGGAGCTGTTTTTT. Translation: CASSLGGSNTGELFF. The whole variable domain, remainder taken from reference TRBV11-2 and TRBJ2-2, is EAGVAQSPRYKIIEKRQSVAFWCNPISGHATLYWYQQILGQGPKLLIQFQNNGVVDDSQLPKDRFSAERLKGVDSTLKIQPAKLEDSAVYLCASSLGGSNTGELFFGEGSRLTVL.

This clone turned up a few times. V usage is TRBV27 and J usage is TRBJ2-7; 7 nucleotides agree with TRBD1. V shed 2 bases, J shed 3 bases, and the junction held 4 bases outside the gene matches. This CDR3 has 14 residues. Germline loops: CDR1 MNHEY, CDR2 SMNVEV (reference sequence). The CDR3 nucleotides read TGTGCCAGCAGTTTAAAGGGGACAGACTACGAGCAGTACTTC. It specifies CASSLKGTDYEQYF.

V usage is TRBV5-1 and J usage is TRBJ2-5; D might be TRBD1 (5 bases). Between the trimmed V and J ends, which lost 2 bases and 7 bases, there was a span of 21 bases. Germline V gene lookup returns CDR1 SGHRS and CDR2 YFSETQ. This CDR3 has 16 amino acids. Written as DNA, the CDR3 is TGCGCCAGCAGCTTTTCCACAGGTATTGCGGTAGGGACCCAGTACTTC. This sequence encodes CASSFSTGIAVGTQYF. Complete variable domain (other parts from reference TRBV5-1 and TRBJ2-5): KAGVTQTPRYLIKTRGQQVTLSCSPISGHRSVSWYQQTPGQGLQFLFEYFSETQRNKGNFPGRFSGRQFSNSRSEMNVSTLELGDSALYLCASSFSTGIAVGTQYFGPGTRLLVL.

The chain has TRBV5-4 and TRBJ2-1; D might be TRBD2 (5 bases). The CDR3 contains 16 residues. CDR1 is SGHNT and CDR2 is YYREEE in the germline V gene (reference sequence). The germline V and J ends were trimmed by 4 bases and 4 bases, with 18 bases remaining between them. DNA of the CDR3: TGTGCCAGCAGCCCGGGCCCCGGACTCTTGTACAATGAGCAGTTCTTC. Encoded protein: CASSPGPGLLYNEQFF. The complete variable domain, with remaining parts taken from reference TRBV5-4 and TRBJ2-1, reads ETGVTQSPTHLIKTRGQQVTLRCSSQSGHNTVSWYQQALGQGPQFIFQYYREEENGRGNFPPRFSGLQFPNYSSELNVNALELDDSALYLCASSPGPGLLYNEQFFGPGTRLTVL.

The rearrangement links TRBV5-4 to TRBJ2-5; 10 bases are a match to TRBD2. The CDR3 contains 14 residues. Losses at the gene ends were 4 bases for V and 6 bases for J; bases not matched to a gene: 6. Germline CDR1 SGHNT, CDR2 YYREEE (reference sequence). The CDR3 sequence is CASSRAGGPKTQYF. The DNA of the CDR3 is TGTGCCAGCAGCCGAGCGGGAGGGCCGAAGACCCAGTACTTC.

The rearrangement uses TRBV30 and TRBJ1-3; no firm D call. The CDR3 is 15 amino acids. The ends were cut back, 3 bases at V and 0 bases at J, with 12 bases in the middle. The V gene's germline CDR1 is GTSNPN and CDR2 SVGIG (reference sequence). The CDR3 sequence: CAWSAEDDSGNTIYF. The CDR3 DNA sequence: TGTGCCTGGAGCGCCGAAGACGACTCTGGAAACACCATATATTTT.

This clone was observed a handful of times. V gene TRBV7-2 combines with J gene TRBJ1-2, with D unresolved. CDR3 length: 14 residues. The V gene lost 1 base and the J gene lost 5 bases, with 11 bases spanning the gap. Germline V gene lookup returns CDR1 SGHTA and CDR2 FQGNSA. The CDR3 DNA sequence: TGTGCCAGCAGCTTAGAGGGCAGGTCGTATGGCTACACCTTC. Protein product: CASSLEGRSYGYTF. The variable domain in full, with the rest retrieved from reference TRBV7-2 and TRBJ1-2, is GAGVSQSPSNKVTEKGKDVELRCDPISGHTALYWYRQSLGQGLEFLIYFQGNSAPDKSGLPSDRFSAERTGGSVSTLTIQRTQQEDSAVYLCASSLEGRSYGYTFGSGTRLTVV.

The CDR3 nucleotides read TGTGCCACCAGCAGAGATAGTGGGTCCTACAATGAGCAGTTCTTC. It encodes CATSRDSGSYNEQFF. The rearrangement links TRBV15 to TRBJ2-1; D is ambiguous. V was cut by 0 bases and J by 1 base, with 7 bases left in between. The CDR3 loop spans 15 amino acids. CDR1 LNHNV and CDR2 YYDKDF come from the germline V gene (reference sequence).

CDR3 coding DNA: TGTGCCAGCAGCTTGGAGGCTCGATATGTTGAGCAGTTCTTC. It encodes CASSLEARYVEQFF. This chain connects TRBV5-6 to TRBJ2-1; D is ambiguous. The CDR3 is made up of 14 amino acids. Germline assignment: CDR1 SGHDT and CDR2 YYEEEE. The ends were cut back, 0 bases at V and 9 bases at J, with 13 bases in the middle.

This clone was observed a single time. This chain joins TRBV2 and TRBJ2-5, with D possibly being TRBD1 (6 bases). The CDR3 totals 13 residues. Germline CDR1 SNHLY, CDR2 FYNNEI. Trimming took off 6 bases at V and 13 bases at J, with 21 bases between the two ends. The CDR3 DNA reads TGTGCCAGCAGCCCTCCTCCAGGGGCTATTTCGTACTTC. This encodes CASSPPPGAISYF.

The chain is built from TRBV5-8 and TRBJ1-5; D is ambiguous. Trimming removed 2 bases at V and 6 bases at J, with 6 bases between. Germline CDR1 SGHTS, CDR2 YDEGEE. This CDR3 is 12 amino acids long. CDR3 protein: CASSFKVQPQHF. CDR3 DNA sequence: TGTGCCAGCAGCTTTAAGGTTCAGCCCCAGCATTTT.

This chain joins TRBV30 and TRBJ1-6; the D gene is possibly TRBD1 (5 bases). V lost 0 bases to trimming and J lost 10 bases, with 10 bases between them. This CDR3 is 13 amino acids long. The germline V gene has CDR1 GTSNPN and CDR2 SVGIG (reference sequence). Here the CDR3 DNA reads TGTGCCTGGAGTGTAACTGGGGCCTCACCCCTCCACTTT. Translating gives CAWSVTGASPLHF.

This clone was picked up a small number of times. This rearrangement joins TRBV30 to TRBJ2-2; D unresolved. The V end was cut by 3 bases, the J end by 8 bases, with 10 bases between. CDR1 and CDR2 from the germline V gene are GTSNPN and SVGIG (reference sequence). CDR3 length: 12 residues. The DNA for the CDR3 is TGTGCCTGGAGGCGATGGGAAGGGGAGCTGTTTTTT. This gives the protein CAWRRWEGELFF.

V gene TRBV4-3 combines with J gene TRBJ2-1; a weak D match, TRBD2 (7 bases). The germline CDR1 and CDR2 sequences are LGHNA and YSLEER. V lost 0 bases and J 0 bases, leaving 12 bases between the germline ends. The CDR3 is 17 amino acids. CDR3 protein: CASSQDRGASSYNEQFF. CDR3 nucleotide sequence: TGCGCCAGCAGCCAAGATCGGGGGGCGAGCTCCTACAATGAGCAGTTCTTC.

The genes are TRBV15 and TRBJ1-2; 9 bases align to TRBD1. V lost 7 bases and J lost 5; bases outside the gene matches: 14. CDR3 length: 16 residues. CDR1 LNHNV and CDR2 YYDKDF come from the germline V gene (reference sequence). The CDR3 nucleotides are TGTGCCACCACTTCGGCGAGGACAGGGGAAATTTATGGCTACACCTTC. Translated, it gives CATTSARTGEIYGYTF. Full variable domain (missing parts from reference TRBV15 and TRBJ1-2): DAMVIQNPRYQVTQFGKPVTLSCSQTLNHNVMYWYQQKSSQAPKLLFHYYDKDFNNEADTPDNFQSRRPNTSFCFLDIRSPGLGDTAMYLCATTSARTGEIYGYTFGSGTRLTVV.

The genes are TRBV29-1 and TRBJ2-1, with 7 bases that match TRBD2. Germline trimming cut 2 bases from V and 4 bases from J; bases unmatched to any gene: 11. Germline V CDR1 and CDR2: SQVTM, ANQGSEA. This CDR3 is 16 amino acids long. CDR3 sequence (DNA): TGCAGCGTTGAAATGGCTAGCGGACCTAATTACAATGAGCAGTTCTTC. As protein: CSVEMASGPNYNEQFF.

The chain has TRBV7-6 and TRBJ2-7; D possibly matches TRBD1 or TRBD2 (5 bases each). From germline, CDR1 is SGHVS and CDR2 FNYEAQ. The CDR3 runs 14 residues. With 5 bases removed from V and 6 bases from J, the gap between germline ends came to 17 bases. CDR3 sequence (DNA): TGTGCCAGCAGCAGTCACCTTTCGAGGGGCGAGCAGTACTTC. This translates into CASSSHLSRGEQYF.

The chain recombines TRBV6-4 with TRBJ2-7, with D uncertain. The CDR3 loop spans 13 amino acids. The V end lost 0 bases, the J end lost 2 bases, and 5 bases lay between the germline ends. Germline lookup yields CDR1 MRHNA and CDR2 SNTAGT. CDR3 protein: CASSDSGPYEQYF. The CDR3 region has the DNA TGTGCCAGCAGTGACTCCGGCCCCTACGAGCAGTACTTC.